These 19 T cell receptor beta chains were sequenced from one sample in a study of molecular identifiers for immune sequencing clone quantification. TCRdb passed the PCR reads through MiXCR, listing each CDR3 protein once. The sample has 100,000 or so distinct CDR3 sequences, roughly a third seen once. Sequencing was carried out using naive CD8+ T cells from blood, with Jurkat cell RNA spiked in. Regarding subset: FACS-sorted CD8+CD4-CCR7+CD45RA+ naive T cells. The receptor set was obtained from a human donor in good health. Some libraries in this study had Jurkat cell RNA spiked in.

Details on this clonotype: A much larger clone differs from this one at a single base, so this may be a read error. V gene TRBV4-3 combines with J gene TRBJ2-7; 7 nucleotides agree with TRBD1. Germline values: CDR1 LGHNA, CDR2 YSLEER. The CDR3 loop spans 15 amino acids. J lost 3 bases, V lost 4 bases, and 9 bases had no gene match. The CDR3 sequence is CASSPGQRFYYEQYF. CDR3 nucleotide sequence: TGCGCCAGCAGCCCGGGACAGCGCTTTTACTACGAGCAGTACTTC.

This clonotype was seen many times. The rearrangement uses TRBV6-2 or TRBV6-3 and TRBJ1-1, with 7 bases matching TRBD1. Germline V gives CDR1 MNHEY, CDR2 SVGEGT. V lost 7 bases and J lost 3; bases outside the gene matches: 11. CDR3 size: 15 residues. The CDR3 region is CASITPRDSYTEAFF. The CDR3, as DNA: TGTGCCAGCATAACTCCTCGGGACAGCTACACTGAAGCTTTCTTT.

The V and J genes are TRBV28 and TRBJ2-7; 9 positions agree with TRBD2. This CDR3 contains 15 residues. Germline V gene lookup returns CDR1 MDHEN and CDR2 SYDVKM. The V and J ends lost 4 bases and 4 bases, in that order; junction bases with no gene match: 8. CDR3 coding DNA: TGTGCCAGCAGTTGGTTAGCGGGAGACGGATACGAGCAGTACTTC. This translates into CASSWLAGDGYEQYF.

The rearrangement joins TRBV6-2 or TRBV6-3 to TRBJ2-2; no definite D call. Germline V gene lookup returns CDR1 MNHEY and CDR2 SVGEGT. The ends were cut back, 6 bases at V and 7 bases at J, with 3 bases in the middle. There are 10 residues in the CDR3. CDR3 nucleotide sequence: TGTGCCAGCAGCTTCGGGGAGCTGTTTTTT. Amino acid sequence: CASSFGELFF.

On this clonotype itself: A much larger clone lies one base from this, so it may be a read error. This rearrangement joins TRBV7-9 to TRBJ2-2; weak D call: TRBD2 (6 bases). Germline assignment: CDR1 SEHNR and CDR2 FQNEAQ (reference sequence). The length of the CDR3 is 15 residues. This CDR3 is CASSLTGTYTGELIF. The DNA for the CDR3 is TGTGCCAGCAGCCTAACCGGGACTTACACCGGGGAGCTGATTTTT.

This rearrangement joins TRBV5-6 to TRBJ1-5; the match to TRBD1 covers 8 bases. Unmatched junction bases numbered 4, after V lost 2 bases and J lost 3 bases. The CDR3 contains 15 residues. The germline V gene has CDR1 SGHDT and CDR2 YYEEEE. CDR3 sequence: CASSFQGAPNQPQHF. CDR3 in DNA: TGTGCCAGCAGCTTTCAGGGGGCTCCCAATCAGCCCCAGCATTTT.

This clonotype appeared once. CDR3 in amino acids: CASSSDGFSYEQYF. Written as DNA, the CDR3 is TGTGCCAGCAGCTCGGACGGGTTCTCCTACGAGCAGTACTTC. This chain links TRBV11-3 with TRBJ2-7; no reliable D call. There are 14 residues in the CDR3. The V end was cut by 4 bases, the J end by 0 bases, with 10 bases between. Germline V gene data show CDR1 as SGHNT and CDR2 as YENEEA.

The sample holds many counts of this clonotype. V is TRBV11-2 and J is TRBJ2-2; no reliable D call. The ends were cut back, 4 bases at V and 5 bases at J, with 5 bases in the middle. Germline CDR1 reads SGHAT; CDR2 reads FQNNGV. This CDR3 has 12 residues. The chain's CDR3 is CASSWGTGELFF. As DNA, the CDR3 is TGTGCCAGCAGCTGGGGTACCGGGGAGCTGTTTTTT.

This clonotype was observed many times. An end of the junction differs from the germline gene, which may be a read error. V gene TRBV7-2 combines with J gene TRBJ2-7; 9 bases are a match to TRBD2. Germline V CDR1 and CDR2: SGHTA, FQGNSA. This CDR3 region has 14 residues. CDR3 sequence: CASSLAGLGYEQYF. The CDR3 nucleotides read TGTGCCAGCAGCCTAGCGGGATTAGGCTACGAGCAGTACTTC. Full variable domain (remainder filled in from reference TRBV7-2 and TRBJ2-7): GAGVSQSPSNKVTEKGKDVELRCDPISGHTALYWYRQSLGQGLEFLIYFQGNSAPDKSGLPSDRFSAERTGGSVSTLTIQRTQQEDSAVYLCASSLAGLGYEQYFGPGTRLTVT.

This clonotype occurred many times. The chain joins TRBV2 to TRBJ2-3; D assignment may be TRBD1 or TRBD2 (5 bases each). V dropped 6 bases and J dropped 0 bases, with 16 bases sitting between them. The germline gives CDR1 SNHLY, CDR2 FYNNEI. This CDR3 has 16 residues. The CDR3 loop is CASSGALATSTDTQYF. CDR3 nucleotides: TGTGCCAGCAGCGGGGCTTTAGCGACTAGCACAGATACGCAGTATTTT.

This clonotype was recorded a few times. This chain joins TRBV12-3 or TRBV12-4 and TRBJ2-3; 9 positions agree with TRBD2. The CDR3 is 13 residues long. V was clipped by 10 bases and J by 4 bases; unmatched bases: 6. Here the CDR3 DNA reads TGTGCCATACGTAGCGGGAGTGCAGATACGCAGTATTTT. It specifies CAIRSGSADTQYF.

On this clonotype itself: At one end the junction does not follow the germline gene, possibly because of a read error. The chain employs TRBV5-3 and TRBJ1-6; tentatively, D is TRBD1 (5 bases). TRBV5-3 is an ORF, and what it does is uncertain. The CDR3 has 13 residues. Written as DNA, the CDR3 is TGTGCCAGCAGCTTGGAAGGGGACTCACCCCTCCACTTT. It encodes CASSLEGDSPLHF.

V is TRBV14 and J is TRBJ2-3; D call uncertain. CDR1 SGHDN and CDR2 FVKESK come from the germline V gene. The CDR3 has 15 residues. V lost 4 bases to trimming and J lost 2 bases, with 13 bases between them. The CDR3 sequence: CASSPPEPFTDTQYF. The CDR3 region has the DNA TGTGCCAGCAGCCCCCCTGAGCCCTTCACAGATACGCAGTATTTT.

This clonotype was detected only a few times. The gene calls are TRBV12-3 or TRBV12-4 and TRBJ2-5; D ambiguous. V gave up 7 bases and J gave up 5 bases, with 14 bases separating them. This CDR3 region has 13 residues. The CDR3 sequence: CASNRRLGETQYF. CDR3 in DNA: TGTGCCAGCAACCGTCGGTTGGGGGAGACCCAGTACTTC.

As to this clonotype: A single base separates this from a much larger clone, so it may be a read error. This sequence joins TRBV12-3 or TRBV12-4 and TRBJ2-3; perhaps TRBD2 as D (6 bases). CDR3 length: 12 amino acids. For the CDR3, the DNA is TGTGCCAGCAGTTCCGGGAGAGATACGCAGAATTTT. Protein: CASSSGRDTQNF.

V and J are TRBV5-4 and TRBJ2-4, with TRBD1 matching 9 bases. The J segment lost 6 bases and the V segment lost 1 base, leaving 5 bases of the junction unmatched. CDR3 size: 15 residues. The germline V gene has CDR1 SGHNT and CDR2 YYREEE (reference sequence). The CDR3 DNA sequence: TGTGCCAGCAGCTTGAAAGGGGACAGGGTAAACATTCAGTACTTC. It is translated as CASSLKGDRVNIQYF. Together with reference TRBV5-4 and TRBJ2-4, the CDR3 gives the full variable domain: ETGVTQSPTHLIKTRGQQVTLRCSSQSGHNTVSWYQQALGQGPQFIFQYYREEENGRGNFPPRFSGLQFPNYSSELNVNALELDDSALYLCASSLKGDRVNIQYFGAGTRLSVL.

This clonotype was found a few times. This chain uses TRBV4-2 with TRBJ2-5; D gene unclear. This CDR3 has 16 residues. The germline V and J ends were trimmed by 1 base and 4 bases, with 16 bases remaining between them. CDR1 and CDR2 (germline): LGHNA, YNFKEQ. In DNA, the CDR3 is TGTGCCAGCAGCCAAGGATGGGCTGGAATGGGAGAGACCCAGTACTTC. Encoded protein: CASSQGWAGMGETQYF.

The rearrangement links TRBV14 to TRBJ2-1, with TRBD2 matching over 7 bases. Germline-derived CDR1 and CDR2 are SGHDN and FVKESK. Losses at the gene ends were 3 bases for V and 7 bases for J; bases not matched to a gene: 6. The CDR3 is 14 residues long. The CDR3 sequence: CASSQWTSSNEQFF. The CDR3 DNA is TGTGCCAGCAGCCAGTGGACTAGTTCAAATGAGCAGTTCTTC. The full variable domain, rest sourced from reference TRBV14 and TRBJ2-1, is EAGVTQFPSHSVIEKGQTVTLRCDPISGHDNLYWYRRVMGKEIKFLLHFVKESKQDESGMPNNRFLAERTGGTYSTLKVQPAELEDSGVYFCASSQWTSSNEQFFGPGTRLTVL.

This clonotype was seen many times. The chain carries TRBV7-8 and TRBJ1-6; perhaps TRBD1 as D (6 bases). The V gene's germline CDR1 is SGHVS and CDR2 FQNEAQ. Between the trimmed V and J ends, which lost 1 base and 9 bases, there was a span of 13 bases. This CDR3 is built from 15 residues. CDR3 amino acids: CASSLGQGRSSPLHF. As DNA, the CDR3 is TGTGCCAGCAGCTTAGGGCAGGGGCGATCTTCACCCCTCCACTTT. Variable domain in full (rest from reference TRBV7-8 and TRBJ1-6): GAGVSQSPRYKVAKRGQDVALRCDPISGHVSLFWYQQALGQGPEFLTYFQNEAQLDKSGLPSDRFFAERPEGSVSTLKIQRTQQEDSAVYLCASSLGQGRSSPLHFGNGTRLTVT.